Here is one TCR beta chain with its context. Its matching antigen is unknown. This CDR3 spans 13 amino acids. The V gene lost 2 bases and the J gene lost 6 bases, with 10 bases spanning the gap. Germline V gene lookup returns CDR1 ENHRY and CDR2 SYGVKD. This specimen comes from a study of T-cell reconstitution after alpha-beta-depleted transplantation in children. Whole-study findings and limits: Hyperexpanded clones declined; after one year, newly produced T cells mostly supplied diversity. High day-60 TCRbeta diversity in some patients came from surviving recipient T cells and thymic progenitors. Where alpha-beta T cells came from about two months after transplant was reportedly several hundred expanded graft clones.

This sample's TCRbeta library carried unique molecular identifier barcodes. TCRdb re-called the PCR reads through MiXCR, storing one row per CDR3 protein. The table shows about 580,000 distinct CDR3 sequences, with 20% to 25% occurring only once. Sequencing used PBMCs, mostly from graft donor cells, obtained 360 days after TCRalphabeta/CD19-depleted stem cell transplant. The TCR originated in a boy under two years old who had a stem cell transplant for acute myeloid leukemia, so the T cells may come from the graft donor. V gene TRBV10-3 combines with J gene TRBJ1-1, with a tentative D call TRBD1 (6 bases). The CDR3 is CAISERGHAEAFF. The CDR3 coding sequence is TGTGCCATCAGTGAGAGGGGACACGCTGAAGCTTTCTTT.